This TCR beta chain emerged from a study of shared clonotypes between healthy human individuals. Germline V lookup: CDR1 SGHAT, CDR2 FQNNGV. With 4 bases clipped from V and 4 bases from J, the junction kept 9 bases outside the gene matches. The CDR3 spans 15 residues. CD45RO-negative, CCR7-positively selected cells formed the naive CD8 fraction, excluding terminally differentiated effector memory CD45RA+ cells. Using immunoSEQ multiplex PCR, the repertoire was profiled, and TCRdb retains in-frame clones only, with some absent. The sample shows about 800,000 clones, approximately 97% of them seen only once.

The specimen was naive CD8+ T cells sorted from blood. This rearrangement joins TRBV11-2 to TRBJ2-7; 8 nucleotides match TRBD1. This TCR came from a man in his thirties or forties in good health. CDR3 amino acids: CASSSGQEQMYEQYF. CDR3 nucleotide sequence: TGTGCCAGCAGCTCGGGACAGGAACAGATGTACGAGCAGTACTTC.